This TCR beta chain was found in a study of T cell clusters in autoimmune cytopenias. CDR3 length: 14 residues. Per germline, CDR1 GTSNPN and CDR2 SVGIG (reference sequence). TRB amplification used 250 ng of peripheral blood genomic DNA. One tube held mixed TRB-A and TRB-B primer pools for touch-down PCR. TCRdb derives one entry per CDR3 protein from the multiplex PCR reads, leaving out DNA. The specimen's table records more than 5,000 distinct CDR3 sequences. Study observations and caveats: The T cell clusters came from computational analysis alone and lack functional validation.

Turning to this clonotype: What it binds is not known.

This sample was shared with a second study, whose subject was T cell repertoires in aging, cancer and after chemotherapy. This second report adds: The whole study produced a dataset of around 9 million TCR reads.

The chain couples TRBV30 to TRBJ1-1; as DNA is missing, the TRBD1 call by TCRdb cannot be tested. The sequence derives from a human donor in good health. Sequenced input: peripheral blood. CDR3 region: CAWSVGQGIGEAFF.